This entry features one T cell receptor (beta chain) sequence. Antigen: not known. The source of the sample is a study of T cells expressing NK-cell markers. Whole-study findings and limits: Also leading the CD3+CD56-NKG2C+ fraction in a handful of donors were these clonotypes. Dominant NKG2C+ clonotypes were found to form about 1.0-7.5% of CD8+ T cells in more than five donors.

No DNA is given; TCRdb re-called the 5' RACE reads and lists each CDR3 protein once. This sample's table reports about 150,000 distinct CDR3 sequences. The germline gives CDR1 MNHNS, CDR2 SASEGT. This CDR3 has 16 residues. The rearrangement uses TRBV6-1 and TRBJ2-5; as DNA is missing, the TRBD1 call by TCRdb cannot be tested. The clonotype was recovered from a man aged 18-75 years in good health. Material: blood T cells: a sorted CD56 or NKG2C T cell subset, CD4+ or CD8+ T cells, or bulk PBMC T cells (not recorded which). The CDR3 is CASSSYWGRGQETQYF.